Listed below are T cell receptor beta chains from one sample, sequenced in a study of CD8+CD57+ T cells in acquired aplastic anemia. Via MiXCR, TCRdb re-called the reads, giving one row per CDR3 protein. The sample has about 170,000 distinct CDR3 sequences, roughly 48% seen once. Specimen: sorted CD4+, CD8+, or CD8+CD57+ T cells (not recorded which) from PBMCs. Every receptor here comes from a human donor with aplastic anemia. Each CDR3 is given with its conserved first and last residue. The order of the fields is D gene, clone size, V gene, J gene, CDR3 length, CDR3 protein, CDR3 DNA. The D gene is left open where the match is weak. Rows give clone size only sometimes, using once, few, many, or a class for an expanded clone.

>NA|NA|TRBV28|TRBJ2-4|16
CASSQSRTLAKNIQYF
TGTGCCAGCAGTCAATCCAGGACCTTAGCCAAAAACATTCAGTACTTC
>NA|many|TRBV10-3|TRBJ2-7|13
CAISGDPRFEQYF
TGTGCCATCAGCGGGGACCCCCGCTTCGAGCAGTACTTC
>TRBD1|NA|TRBV19|TRBJ2-2|14
CASSYQGASGELFF
TGTGCCAGTAGTTACCAGGGGGCCAGCGGGGAGCTGTTTTTT
>NA|NA|TRBV20-1|TRBJ2-2|13
CSARVRVTGELFF
TGCAGTGCTAGAGTAAGGGTTACCGGGGAGCTGTTTTTT
>NA|NA|TRBV19|TRBJ2-5|15
CASRRDWATQETQYF
TGTGCCAGTAGAAGAGACTGGGCTACCCAAGAGACCCAGTACTTC
>NA|many|TRBV4-2|TRBJ1-1|15
CASSQEGRKNTEAFF
TGTGCCAGCAGCCAAGAGGGTCGGAAGAACACTGAAGCTTTCTTT
>TRBD2|many|TRBV7-2|TRBJ2-2|18
CASSWGAAGGQNTGELFF
TGTGCCAGCAGCTGGGGGGCTGCGGGGGGTCAGAACACCGGGGAGCTGTTTTTT
>NA|NA|TRBV27|TRBJ1-1|15
CASSLLGAGGREAFF
TGTGCCAGCAGTTTATTGGGGGCCGGCGGTAGGGAAGCTTTCTTT
>NA|few|TRBV7-2|TRBJ2-4|15
CASSSRGGGKNIQYF
TGTGCCAGCAGCTCGCGAGGGGGGGGTAAAAACATTCAGTACTTC
>TRBD2|NA|TRBV10-3|TRBJ2-3|16
CAIMGREETGADTQYF
TGTGCCATCATGGGGCGGGAGGAAACCGGGGCAGATACGCAGTATTTT
>NA|NA|TRBV7-2|TRBJ2-1|15
CASSLAGGLYNEQFF
TGTGCCAGCAGTCTAGCAGGGGGGCTCTACAATGAGCAGTTCTTC
>NA|once|TRBV9|TRBJ2-2|13
CASSVDFTGELFF
TGTGCCAGCAGCGTAGATTTCACCGGGGAGCTGTTTTTT
>NA|many|TRBV9|TRBJ1-6|15
CASSVVGSSNSPLHF
TGTGCCAGCAGCGTAGTGGGCAGCTCAAATTCACCCCTCCACTTT
>TRBD2|NA|TRBV11-2|TRBJ2-7|14
CASSLGPSGYEQYF
TGTGCCAGCAGCTTAGGTCCTAGCGGGTACGAGCAGTACTTC
>TRBD2|NA|TRBV20-1|TRBJ2-3|16
CSAKGDVAGFTDTQYF
TGCAGTGCTAAGGGCGATGTAGCGGGGTTCACAGATACGCAGTATTTT
>NA|NA|TRBV29-1|TRBJ2-7|13
CSVEGWDSYEQYF
TGCAGCGTTGAAGGGTGGGATTCCTACGAGCAGTACTTC
>TRBD1|NA|TRBV2|TRBJ1-1|13
CARKGQGNTEAFF
TGTGCCAGGAAGGGACAGGGGAACACTGAAGCTTTCTTT
>TRBD2|NA|TRBV24-1|TRBJ2-7|13
CATSEGEGYEQYF
TGTGCCACCAGTGAAGGGGAGGGGTACGAGCAGTACTTC
>NA|NA|TRBV2|TRBJ1-5|14
CASSYAGANQPQHF
TGTGCCAGCAGTTATGCGGGGGCCAATCAGCCCCAGCATTTT
>NA|NA|TRBV24-1|TRBJ2-5|16
CATSDSRAGVGETQYF
TGTGCCACCAGTGATTCCCGGGCAGGAGTCGGAGAGACCCAGTACTTC
>NA|NA|TRBV2|TRBJ1-3|15
CASHRGTTSGNTIYF
TGTGCCAGCCATCGCGGGACTACATCCGGAAACACCATATATTTT